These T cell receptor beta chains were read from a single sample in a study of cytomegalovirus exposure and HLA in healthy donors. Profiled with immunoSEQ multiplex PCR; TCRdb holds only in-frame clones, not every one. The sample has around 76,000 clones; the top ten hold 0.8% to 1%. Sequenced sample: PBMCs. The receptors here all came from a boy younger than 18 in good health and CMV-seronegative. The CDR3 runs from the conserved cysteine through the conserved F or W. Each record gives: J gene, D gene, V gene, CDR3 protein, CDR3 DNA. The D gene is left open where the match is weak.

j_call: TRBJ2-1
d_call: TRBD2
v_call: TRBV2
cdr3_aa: CASRLEPGLAGYNEQFF
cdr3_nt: TGTGCCAGCAGATTGGAACCGGGACTAGCGGGGTACAATGAGCAGTTCTTC

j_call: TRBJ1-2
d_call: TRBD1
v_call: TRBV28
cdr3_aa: CASSPTGGGYGYTF
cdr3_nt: TGTGCCAGCAGTCCTACAGGGGGCGGCTATGGCTACACCTTC

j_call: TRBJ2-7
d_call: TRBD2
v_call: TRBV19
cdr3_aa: CASSILAGGYEQYF
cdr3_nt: TGTGCCAGTAGTATACTAGCGGGAGGCTACGAGCAGTACTTC

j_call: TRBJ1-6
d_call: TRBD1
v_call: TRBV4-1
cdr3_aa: CASSQDGGTGDSHLHF
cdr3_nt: TGCGCCAGCAGCCAAGACGGGGGGACAGGGGATTCACACCTACACTTT

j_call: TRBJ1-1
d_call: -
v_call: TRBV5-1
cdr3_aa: CASSPDYSSGAFF
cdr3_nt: TGCGCCAGCAGCCCAGACTACAGCTCCGGAGCTTTCTTT

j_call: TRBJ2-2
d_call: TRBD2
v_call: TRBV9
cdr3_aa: CASSPGAGGTTGELFF
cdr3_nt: TGTGCCAGCTCCCCGGGGGCGGGGGGTACCACCGGGGAGCTGTTTTTT

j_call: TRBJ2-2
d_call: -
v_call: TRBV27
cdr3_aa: CASSLAGPRELFF
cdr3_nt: TGTGCCAGCAGTTTGGCAGGGCCCCGGGAGCTGTTTTTT

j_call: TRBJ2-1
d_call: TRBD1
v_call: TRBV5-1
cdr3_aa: CASSLGQGVGDNEQFF
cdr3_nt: TGCGCCAGCAGCTTGGGACAGGGGGTTGGCGACAATGAGCAGTTCTTC

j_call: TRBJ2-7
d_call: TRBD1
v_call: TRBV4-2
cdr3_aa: CASSQTAGTGLGYF
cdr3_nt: TGTGCCAGCAGCCAAACCGCCGGGACAGGGTTGGGGTACTTC

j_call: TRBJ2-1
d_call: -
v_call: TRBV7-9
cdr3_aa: CASSRTAPPNEQFF
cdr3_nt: TGTGCCAGCAGCCGGACAGCACCGCCCAATGAGCAGTTCTTC

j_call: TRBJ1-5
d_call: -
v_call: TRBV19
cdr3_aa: CATEDSYSNQPQHF
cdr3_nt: TGTGCCACCGAGGACAGCTATAGCAATCAGCCCCAGCATTTT

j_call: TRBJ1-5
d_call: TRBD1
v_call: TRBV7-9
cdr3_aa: CASSTGTASNQPQHF
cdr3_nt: TGTGCCAGCAGCACCGGGACAGCTAGCAATCAGCCCCAGCATTTT

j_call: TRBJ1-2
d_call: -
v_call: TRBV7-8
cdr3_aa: CASSLDNAMGYTF
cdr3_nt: TGTGCCAGCAGCTTAGATAACGCTATGGGCTACACCTTC

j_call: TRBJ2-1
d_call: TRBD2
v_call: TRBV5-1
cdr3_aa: CASSFRAGVGHNEQFF
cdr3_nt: TGCGCCAGCAGCTTTCGAGCGGGAGTCGGGCACAATGAGCAGTTCTTC

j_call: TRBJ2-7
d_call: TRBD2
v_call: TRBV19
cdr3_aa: CASDSGAGVYEQYF
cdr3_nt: TGTGCCAGTGACAGCGGGGCGGGGGTCTACGAGCAGTACTTC

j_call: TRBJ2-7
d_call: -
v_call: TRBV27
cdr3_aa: CASTTYGGRGLEQYF
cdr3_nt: TGTGCCAGCACCACGTACGGGGGGCGAGGCCTGGAGCAGTACTTC

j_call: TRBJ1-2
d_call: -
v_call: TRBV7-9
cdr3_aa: CASSLASRMDRSYGYTF
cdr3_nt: TGTGCCAGCAGCTTAGCGTCCCGGATGGACAGAAGCTATGGCTACACCTTC

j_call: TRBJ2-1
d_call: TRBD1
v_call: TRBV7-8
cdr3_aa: CASSRQGSDNEQFF
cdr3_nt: TGTGCCAGCAGCCGACAGGGCTCCGACAATGAGCAGTTCTTC

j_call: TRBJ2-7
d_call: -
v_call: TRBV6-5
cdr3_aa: CASSFSPGTYRYEQYF
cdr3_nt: TGTGCCAGCAGTTTCTCCCCCGGGACATACCGCTACGAGCAGTACTTC

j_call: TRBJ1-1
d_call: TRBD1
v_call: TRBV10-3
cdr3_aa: CAISGQGVTEAFF
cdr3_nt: TGTGCCATCAGTGGACAGGGGGTTACTGAAGCTTTCTTT

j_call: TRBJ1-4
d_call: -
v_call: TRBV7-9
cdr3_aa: CASSSPGVGEKLFF
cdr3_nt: TGTGCCAGCAGCTCGCCAGGGGTCGGAGAAAAACTGTTTTTT

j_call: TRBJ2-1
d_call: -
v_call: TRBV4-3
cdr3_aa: CASSQVRTQRNHIFGNEQFF
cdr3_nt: TGCGCCAGCAGCCAAGTTCGGACCCAGCGGAACCACATATTTGGTAATGAGCAGTTCTTC

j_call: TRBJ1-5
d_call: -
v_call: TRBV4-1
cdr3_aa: CASSQGTMVSNQPQHF
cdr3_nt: TGCGCCAGCAGCCAAGGGACAATGGTCTCCAATCAGCCCCAGCATTTT

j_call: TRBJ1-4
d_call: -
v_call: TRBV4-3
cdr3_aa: CASSQDWQATNEKLFF
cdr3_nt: TGCGCCAGCAGCCAAGATTGGCAGGCAACTAATGAAAAACTGTTTTTT

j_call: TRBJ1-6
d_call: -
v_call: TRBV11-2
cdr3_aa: CASSPDIADNSPLHF
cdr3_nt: TGTGCCAGCAGCCCGGACATTGCGGATAATTCACCCCTCCACTTT

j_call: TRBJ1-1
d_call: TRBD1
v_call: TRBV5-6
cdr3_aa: CASTPGPNRGYTEAFF
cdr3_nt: TGTGCCAGCACCCCGGGCCCGAACAGGGGGTATACTGAAGCTTTCTTT

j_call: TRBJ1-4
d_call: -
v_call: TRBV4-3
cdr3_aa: CASSQDRLGGLTNEKLFF
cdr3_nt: TGCGCCAGCAGCCAAGATAGGTTGGGGGGGCTAACTAATGAAAAACTGTTTTTT

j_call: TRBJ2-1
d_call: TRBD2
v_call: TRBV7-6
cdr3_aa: CASSLGRERSDNEQFF
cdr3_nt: TGTGCCAGCAGCTTAGGGCGGGAGCGGTCCGACAATGAGCAGTTCTTC

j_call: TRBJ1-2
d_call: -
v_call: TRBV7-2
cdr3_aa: CASSSTITGYSYTF
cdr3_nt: TGTGCCAGCAGCTCCACGATCACAGGGTACAGCTACACCTTC

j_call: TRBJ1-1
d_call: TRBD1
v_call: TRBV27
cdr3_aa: CASSSSSTGGTEAFF
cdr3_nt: TGTGCCAGCAGTTCGTCCTCCACAGGGGGCACTGAAGCTTTCTTT

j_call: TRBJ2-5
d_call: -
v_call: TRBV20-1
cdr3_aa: CSASIGETQYF
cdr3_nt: TGCAGTGCTTCCATCGGAGAGACCCAGTACTTC

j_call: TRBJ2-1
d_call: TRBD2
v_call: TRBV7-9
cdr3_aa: CASSPTSGGAEQFF
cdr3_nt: TGTGCCAGCAGCCCAACTAGCGGGGGGGCTGAGCAGTTCTTC

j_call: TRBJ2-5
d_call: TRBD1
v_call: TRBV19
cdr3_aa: CASSMERDSKETQYF
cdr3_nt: TGTGCCAGTAGTATGGAGAGGGACAGCAAAGAGACCCAGTACTTC

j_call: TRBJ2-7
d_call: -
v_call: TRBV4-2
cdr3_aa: CASSQGGRGNSEQYF
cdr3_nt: TGTGCCAGCAGCCAAGGGGGTCGGGGGAACTCCGAGCAGTACTTC

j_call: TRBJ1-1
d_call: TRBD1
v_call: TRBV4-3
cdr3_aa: CASSQDGHRGRDTFF
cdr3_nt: TGCGCCAGCAGCCAAGACGGCCACAGGGGGCGTGATACTTTCTTT

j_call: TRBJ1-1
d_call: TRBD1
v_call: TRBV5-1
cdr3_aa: CASSSQGVNTEAFF
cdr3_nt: TGCGCCAGCAGCTCCCAGGGGGTGAACACTGAAGCTTTCTTT

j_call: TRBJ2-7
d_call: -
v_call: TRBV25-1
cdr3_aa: CASSVTGRYEQYF
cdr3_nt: TGTGCCAGCAGTGTCACAGGGCGCTACGAGCAGTACTTC

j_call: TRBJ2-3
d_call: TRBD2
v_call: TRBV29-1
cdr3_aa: CSVLTPAGLRASTDTQYF
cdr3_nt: TGCAGCGTTCTTACCCCAGCGGGACTAAGAGCTAGCACAGATACGCAGTATTTT